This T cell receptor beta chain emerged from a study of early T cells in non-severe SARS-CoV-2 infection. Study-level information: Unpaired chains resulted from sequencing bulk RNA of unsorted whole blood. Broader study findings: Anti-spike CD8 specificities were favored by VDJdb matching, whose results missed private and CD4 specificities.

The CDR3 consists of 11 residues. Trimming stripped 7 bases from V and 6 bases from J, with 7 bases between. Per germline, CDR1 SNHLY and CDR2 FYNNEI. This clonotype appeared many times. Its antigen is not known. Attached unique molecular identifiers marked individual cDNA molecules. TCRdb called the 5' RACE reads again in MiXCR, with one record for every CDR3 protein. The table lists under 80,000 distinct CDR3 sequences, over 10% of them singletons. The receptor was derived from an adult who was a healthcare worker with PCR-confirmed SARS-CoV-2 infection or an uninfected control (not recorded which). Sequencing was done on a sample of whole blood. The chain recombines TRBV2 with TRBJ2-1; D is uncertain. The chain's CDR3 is CASKAVNEQFF. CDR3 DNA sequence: TGTGCCAGCAAGGCAGTCAATGAGCAGTTCTTC. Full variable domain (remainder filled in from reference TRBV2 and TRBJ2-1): EPEVTQTPSHQVTQMGQEVILRCVPISNHLYFYWYRQILGQKVEFLVSFYNNEISEKSEIFDDQFSVERPDGSNFTLKIRSTKLEDSAMYFCASKAVNEQFFGPGTRLTVL.